The following is a T cell receptor beta chain sequence with its context. A second PCR of about 7 to 12 cycles used a sample-barcoded 5' primer and a J-beta primer mix. MiXCR, run by TCRdb on the 5' RACE reads, gives a single entry per CDR3 protein. The sample has 1.5 million to 2 million distinct CDR3 sequences, over 25% seen once. The data were taken from a study of blood T cells in healthy people across ages. The clonotype was recovered from a woman under 40 in good health. The sample comprised blood.

The CDR3 region is CATSYSPQLDAEAFF. The CDR3 DNA follows: TGTGCCACCTCCTACAGCCCTCAGCTCGACGCTGAAGCTTTCTTT. The chain links TRBV24-1 to TRBJ1-1, with unresolved D. Germline-derived CDR1 and CDR2 are KGHDR and SFDVKD. CDR3 length equals 15 residues. The V gene lost 9 bases and the J gene lost 6 bases, with 22 bases spanning the gap.